The 3 T cell receptor beta chains reported below all come from one sample, sequenced in a study of immune evolution from preneoplasia to lung adenocarcinoma. TCRdb keeps only in-frame clones here, not all; method: immunoSEQ multiplex PCR. Of some 9,000 clones listed, 75% to 90% were seen once; the top ten hold about 3%. Sequencing was performed on FFPE lung adenocarcinoma in situ tissue. The source of these receptors is a person aged 65 to 79 with lung adenocarcinoma.

The rearrangement joins TRBV10-3 to TRBJ1-2; D gene uncertain. The CDR3 consists of 11 residues. Deletions cut 11 bases from V and 6 bases from J, with 13 bases between. Germline CDR1 and CDR2: ENHRY and SYGVKD. The CDR3 nucleotides read TGTGCCTCGGGCGAGGAACATGGCTACACCTTC. This codes for CASGEEHGYTF.

The chain couples TRBV9 to TRBJ1-3, with a possible D match to TRBD1 (5 bases). Trimming removed 3 bases from V and 11 bases from J, with 18 bases in between. Germline V gives CDR1 SGDLS, CDR2 YYNGEE. The CDR3 runs 14 residues. Here the CDR3 DNA reads TGTGCCAGCAGCGCCCAAGGTGACCGGGGCGCCATATATTTT. It specifies CASSAQGDRGAIYF.

The chain links TRBV28 to TRBJ1-5; 7 positions match TRBD1. CDR1 is MDHEN and CDR2 is SYDVKM in the germline V gene. V dropped 3 bases and J dropped 4; count of bases not matched to a gene: 12. CDR3 length: 17 residues. The CDR3 loop reads CASSFSLQGEMNQPQHF. The CDR3 coding sequence is TGTGCCAGCAGTTTTAGTTTGCAGGGGGAGATGAATCAGCCCCAGCATTTT.